These 21 T cell receptor beta chains were all obtained from the same sample, sequenced in a study of early T cells in non-severe SARS-CoV-2 infection. TCRdb reanalysed the 5' RACE reads using MiXCR and keeps one entry per CDR3 protein. The sample includes roughly 69,000 distinct CDR3 sequences, roughly 9% of them seen just once. This material consisted of whole blood, taken at baseline. The receptors were gathered from an adult who was a healthcare worker with PCR-confirmed SARS-CoV-2 infection or an uninfected control (not recorded which).

This chain links TRBV11-2 with TRBJ1-2, with 7 nucleotides matching TRBD1. Germline V CDR1 and CDR2: SGHAT, FQNNGV. V gave up 1 base and J gave up 2 bases; unmatched junction bases: 7. The CDR3 has 16 amino acids. The CDR3 protein is CASSLATGTANYGYTF. The CDR3 DNA reads as TGTGCCAGCAGCTTAGCCACCGGGACAGCGAACTATGGCTACACCTTC.

In this sample, this clonotype turned up many times. CDR3 in DNA: TGTGCCAGCAGCTTAGAACAGTCCTACAATGAGCAGTTCTTC. The encoded protein is CASSLEQSYNEQFF. The chain carries TRBV11-2 and TRBJ2-1; D is uncertain. The CDR3 loop spans 14 amino acids. V lost 0 bases and J lost 1, with 4 bases in between. Germline V gene lookup returns CDR1 SGHAT and CDR2 FQNNGV.

This clonotype was seen more than once but under ten times. The chain links TRBV2 to TRBJ1-5; the D is unclear. Germline V CDR1 and CDR2: SNHLY, FYNNEI. The ends were cut back, 4 bases at V and 3 bases at J, with 7 bases in the middle. The CDR3 totals 13 residues. CDR3 sequence (DNA): TGTGCCAGCAGTGGTATAGACAATCAGCCCCAGCATTTT. Protein product: CASSGIDNQPQHF. The full variable domain, completed using reference TRBV2 and TRBJ1-5, is EPEVTQTPSHQVTQMGQEVILRCVPISNHLYFYWYRQILGQKVEFLVSFYNNEISEKSEIFDDQFSVERPDGSNFTLKIRSTKLEDSAMYFCASSGIDNQPQHFGDGTRLSIL.

This clonotype was detected a few times. J is TRBJ1-3 and V is TRBV5-5; D gene ambiguous. Trimming removed 0 bases at V and 1 base at J, with 14 bases between. The germline CDR1 and CDR2 sequences are SGHKS and YYEKEE (reference sequence). This CDR3 region has 17 residues. The CDR3 reads CASSLVPPRESGNTIYF. The CDR3 nucleotides read TGTGCCAGCAGCTTGGTCCCACCTCGGGAGTCTGGAAACACCATATATTTT. The full variable domain, in which reference TRBV5-5 and TRBJ1-3 provide the parts outside the CDR3, is DAGVTQSPTHLIKTRGQQVTLRCSPISGHKSVSWYQQVLGQGPQFIFQYYEKEERGRGNFPDRFSARQFPNYSSELNVNALLLGDSALYLCASSLVPPRESGNTIYFGEGSWLTVV.

This clonotype has at least ten counts. This chain links TRBV13 with TRBJ2-1; 8 nucleotides align to TRBD2. The CDR3 runs to 16 residues. Germline assignment: CDR1 PRHDT and CDR2 FYEKMQ (reference sequence). V gave up 3 bases and J gave up 6 bases; unmatched junction bases: 10. Written as DNA, the CDR3 is TGTGCCAGCAGCTTTAGGTCGCTAGCGGGTGGCAATGAGCAGTTCTTC. Protein product: CASSFRSLAGGNEQFF.

This clonotype appeared many times. V is TRBV3-1 and J is TRBJ1-2, with D unclear. Germline V gene lookup returns CDR1 LGHDT and CDR2 YNNKEL (reference sequence). This CDR3 has 15 residues. V lost 0 bases and J lost 14, with 22 bases in between. The CDR3 DNA follows: TGTGCCAGCAGCCAAGATCTGCGCGGCATCCCCGGTGGGACCTTC. This encodes CASSQDLRGIPGGTF.

This clonotype occurred a few times. This chain joins TRBV7-2 and TRBJ2-7; D remains ambiguous. Trimming took off 4 bases at V and 5 bases at J, with 18 bases between the two ends. Per germline, CDR1 SGHTA and CDR2 FQGNSA. The CDR3 totals 15 residues. DNA of the CDR3: TGTGCCAGCAGCTCAGAGGACCTGGCCTGGGACGAGCAGTACTTC. As protein: CASSSEDLAWDEQYF.

The chain recombines TRBV7-9 with TRBJ2-3; D unclear. Germline CDR1 SEHNR, CDR2 FQNEAQ (reference sequence). The CDR3 length is 14 residues. The V gene lost 1 base and the J gene lost 0 bases, with 5 bases spanning the gap. The CDR3: CASSLGSSTDTQYF. CDR3 nucleotide sequence: TGTGCCAGCAGCTTAGGGTCCAGCACAGATACGCAGTATTTT.

This clonotype showed up many times. The chain couples TRBV20-1 to TRBJ2-7; perhaps TRBD1 as D (5 bases). Trimming took off 5 bases at V and 7 bases at J, with 21 bases between the two ends. The CDR3 sequence is 14 residues long. The germline CDR1 and CDR2 sequences are DFQATT and SNEGSKA (reference sequence). The CDR3 reads CSARPLGLLREQYF. The CDR3 DNA sequence: TGCAGTGCTCGTCCCCTGGGGCTCTTGCGTGAGCAGTACTTC.

The chain has TRBV30 and TRBJ2-7, with D possibly TRBD1 on 5 matching bases. The germline V and J ends were trimmed by 0 bases and 5 bases, with 14 bases remaining between them. Germline CDR1 reads GTSNPN; CDR2 reads SVGIG (reference sequence). The CDR3 has 14 amino acids. CDR3 amino acids: CAWSVPPGWDEQYF. CDR3 sequence (DNA): TGTGCCTGGAGTGTACCTCCAGGGTGGGACGAGCAGTACTTC.

This chain connects TRBV25-1 to TRBJ1-5; D remains ambiguous. The CDR3 sequence is 17 residues long. Trimming cost V 3 bases and J 5 bases, with 20 bases left between them. Germline V gene sequence: CDR1 MGHDK, CDR2 SYGVNS. This CDR3 reads CASSEFGEDFIHQPQHF. For the CDR3, the DNA is TGTGCCAGCAGTGAGTTTGGAGAGGATTTTATTCATCAGCCCCAGCATTTT.

In this sample, this clonotype turned up a few times. The V and J genes are TRBV7-2 and TRBJ2-2, with TRBD2 identical over 10 bases. The V gene end was trimmed by 5 bases and the J gene end by 8 bases; junction bases not matched to a gene: 8. Germline lookup yields CDR1 SGHTA and CDR2 FQGNSA. The CDR3 totals 15 residues. DNA for the CDR3: TGTGCCAGCAGCCAGGGACTAGCGTATAAGGGGGAGCTGTTTTTT. The encoded protein is CASSQGLAYKGELFF.

This clonotype was observed at least ten times. The V and J genes are TRBV18 and TRBJ2-7, with D unclear. CDR1 is KGHSH and CDR2 is LQKENI in the germline V gene. The CDR3 contains 14 residues. Trimming removed 1 base at V and 3 bases at J, with 10 bases between. In DNA form, the CDR3 reads TGTGCCAGCTCACCACGGCGGACCCTCTACGAGCAGTACTTC. Amino acids: CASSPRRTLYEQYF.

The chain recombines TRBV5-4 with TRBJ1-4; 8 nucleotides align to TRBD1. Trimming took 0 bases from V and 4 from J; bases not matched to a gene: 8. The CDR3 spans 17 residues. Per germline, CDR1 SGHNT and CDR2 YYREEE (reference sequence). Here the CDR3 reads CASSLGPTGGSNEKLFF. The CDR3 coding sequence is TGTGCCAGCAGCTTGGGACCAACAGGGGGTAGTAATGAAAAACTGTTTTTT.

This clonotype occurred many times. This sequence joins TRBV5-6 and TRBJ2-1, with D possibly matching TRBD1 (6 bases). The germline gives CDR1 SGHDT, CDR2 YYEEEE. Trimming stripped 5 bases from V and 2 bases from J, with 11 bases between. The CDR3 sequence is 14 residues long. CDR3 sequence: CASRLGGPYNEQFF. The CDR3 coding sequence is TGTGCCAGCAGGCTTGGGGGCCCCTACAATGAGCAGTTCTTC.

This clonotype has a handful of counts. This chain joins TRBV12-3 or TRBV12-4 and TRBJ1-3; D uncertain. The CDR3 loop spans 14 amino acids. V was shortened by 4 bases and J by 0 bases, with 7 bases between the two germline ends. CDR3 coding DNA: TGTGCCAGCAGTTCCCTCCTCTCTGGAAACACCATATATTTT. Residues: CASSSLLSGNTIYF.

The CDR3 sequence is CASSVLGLAGTDTQYF. DNA for the CDR3: TGTGCCAGCAGCGTATTGGGACTAGCGGGCACAGATACGCAGTATTTT. The chain uses TRBV9 and TRBJ2-3; 11 bases match TRBD2. Trimming at V came to 1 base and at J to 1 base, leaving 2 bases not matched to a gene. Per the germline V gene, CDR1 is SGDLS and CDR2 is YYNGEE. The CDR3 extends over 16 amino acids.

This clonotype was found many times. The rearrangement uses TRBV15 and TRBJ2-3; 9 bases fit TRBD1. CDR1 and CDR2 from the germline V gene are LNHNV and YYDKDF (reference sequence). CDR3 size: 15 residues. V gave up 1 base and J gave up 3 bases; unmatched junction bases: 2. The chain's CDR3 is CATSRGDRVTDTQYF. In nucleotides, the CDR3 is TGTGCCACCAGCAGAGGGGACAGGGTTACAGATACGCAGTATTTT.

The rearrangement joins TRBV2 to TRBJ2-7; possible D gene TRBD2, 5 bases. CDR3 length: 12 amino acids. The germline V gene encodes CDR1 SNHLY and CDR2 FYNNEI. Trimming left V 8 bases short and J 1 base short, with 9 bases between. CDR3 coding DNA: TGTGCCAGCGGGAGTTGGTCCTACGAGCAGTACTTC. Its protein is CASGSWSYEQYF.

The chain links TRBV7-3 to TRBJ2-3, with TRBD2 matching over 13 bases. V gave up 5 bases and J gave up 4 bases; unmatched junction bases: 3. The CDR3 runs 15 residues. Germline CDR1 SGHTA, CDR2 FQGTGA. DNA of the CDR3: TGTGCCAGCAGCGGAGGACTAGCGGGAGCAGATACGCAGTATTTT. It is translated as CASSGGLAGADTQYF.

At least ten counts were recorded for this clonotype. V usage is TRBV7-2 and J usage is TRBJ2-7; 13 nucleotides agree with TRBD2. The V gene's germline CDR1 is SGHTA and CDR2 FQGNSA. The CDR3 sequence is 16 residues long. V lost 6 bases to trimming and J lost 2 bases; unmatched junction nucleotides: 7. The CDR3 sequence: CASSFSGTSGAYEQYF. Here the CDR3 DNA reads TGTGCCAGCAGTTTCTCCGGGACTAGCGGGGCCTACGAGCAGTACTTC.